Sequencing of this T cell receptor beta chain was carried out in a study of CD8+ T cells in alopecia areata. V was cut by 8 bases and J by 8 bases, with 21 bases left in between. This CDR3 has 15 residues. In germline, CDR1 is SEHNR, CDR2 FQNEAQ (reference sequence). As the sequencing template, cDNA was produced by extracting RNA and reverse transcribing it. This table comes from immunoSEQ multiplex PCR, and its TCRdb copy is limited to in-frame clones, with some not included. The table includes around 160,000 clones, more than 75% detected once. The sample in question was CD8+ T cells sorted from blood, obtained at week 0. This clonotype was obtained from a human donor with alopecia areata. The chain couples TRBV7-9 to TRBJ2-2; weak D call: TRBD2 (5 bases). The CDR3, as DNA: TGTGCCAGCGAAGAAGTTTTAGGAGGCCGTGGGGAGCTGTTTTTT. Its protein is CASEEVLGGRGELFF.